Listed below are T cell receptor beta chains from one sample, sequenced in a study of blood T cells in healthy people across ages. TCRdb re-derived calls from the 5' RACE reads in MiXCR, one entry per CDR3 protein. The sample records 1,300,000 or so distinct CDR3 sequences, approximately 60% being singletons. The sample taken for sequencing was blood. The origin of the receptors is a man between 18 and 29 years old in good health. CDR3s include the opening cysteine and the closing phenylalanine or tryptophan.

j_call: TRBJ2-7; v_call: TRBV7-9; cdr3_aa: CASSFGPGQGIYEQYF
j_call: TRBJ2-4; v_call: TRBV27; cdr3_aa: CASSLYSSSPGVAKNIQYF
j_call: TRBJ2-3; v_call: TRBV28; cdr3_aa: CASRSVTDTQYF
j_call: TRBJ1-6; v_call: TRBV27; cdr3_aa: CASRGPSLSNSPLHF
j_call: TRBJ1-2; v_call: TRBV24-1; cdr3_aa: CATSSAGTYGYTF
j_call: TRBJ2-1; v_call: TRBV20-1; cdr3_aa: CSAREASGTAGEQFF
j_call: -; v_call: TRBV6-2/TRBV6-3; cdr3_aa: CASGQGLYEQYF
j_call: TRBJ2-2; v_call: TRBV6-6; cdr3_aa: CASSYSLQRGTGELFF
j_call: TRBJ2-1; v_call: TRBV11-2; cdr3_aa: CASSLAVVGNEQFF
j_call: TRBJ1-2; v_call: TRBV5-1; cdr3_aa: CASSLPPRNYGYTF
j_call: TRBJ2-7; v_call: TRBV7-9; cdr3_aa: CDSSLGAEGQYF
j_call: TRBJ1-1; v_call: TRBV10-3; cdr3_aa: CATSVRGENTEAFF
j_call: TRBJ2-1; v_call: TRBV12-3/TRBV12-4; cdr3_aa: CASSFLGRSSYNEQFF
j_call: TRBJ2-1; v_call: TRBV20-1; cdr3_aa: CSARENRMYNEQFF
j_call: TRBJ1-2; v_call: TRBV6-5; cdr3_aa: CASSYWQGAGAEGYTF
j_call: TRBJ1-2; v_call: TRBV2; cdr3_aa: CASRVTGHYGYTF
j_call: TRBJ2-7; v_call: TRBV20-1; cdr3_aa: CSARGLAGAEQYF
j_call: TRBJ2-7; v_call: TRBV7-8; cdr3_aa: CASSWGLAVYEQYF
j_call: TRBJ1-6; v_call: TRBV6-6; cdr3_aa: CASSYSYLSPLHF
j_call: TRBJ1-5; v_call: TRBV10-3; cdr3_aa: CAISEGTNNQPQHF
j_call: TRBJ2-7; v_call: TRBV4-1; cdr3_aa: CASSQDFDSRYEQYF
j_call: -; v_call: TRBV7-9; cdr3_aa: CASSSTSGRNEQYF
j_call: TRBJ2-7; v_call: TRBV20-1; cdr3_aa: CSAQPRINQDEQYF
j_call: TRBJ2-1; v_call: TRBV5-1; cdr3_aa: CASSFSGSPYNEQFF
j_call: TRBJ2-7; v_call: TRBV20-1; cdr3_aa: CSASSPGRQYF
j_call: TRBJ1-2; v_call: TRBV21-1; cdr3_aa: CASSKRRGGYTF
j_call: TRBJ1-2; v_call: TRBV20-1; cdr3_aa: CSAPHPLPTYGYTF
j_call: TRBJ2-3; v_call: TRBV20-1; cdr3_aa: CSAERTGGTDTQYF
j_call: TRBJ1-4; v_call: TRBV12-3/TRBV12-4; cdr3_aa: CASSSLGAEKLFF
j_call: TRBJ2-5; v_call: TRBV2; cdr3_aa: CASSGGSGPQETQYF
j_call: TRBJ2-3; v_call: TRBV4-1; cdr3_aa: CASSLGTGTLRPDTQYF
j_call: -; v_call: TRBV20-1; cdr3_aa: CSASPSSRWGFSYNEQYF
j_call: TRBJ2-1; v_call: TRBV4-1; cdr3_aa: CASSQYSGRRYEQFF
j_call: TRBJ2-7; v_call: TRBV27; cdr3_aa: CASSPPLGAGENSYEQYF
j_call: TRBJ1-2; v_call: TRBV9; cdr3_aa: CASSPGGQGARVSGYTF
j_call: TRBJ1-2; v_call: TRBV7-2; cdr3_aa: CASSLLSTDRASGYTF
j_call: TRBJ1-6; v_call: TRBV6-5; cdr3_aa: CASSYSSHPEDSFSNSPLHF
j_call: TRBJ2-5; v_call: TRBV7-6; cdr3_aa: CASSSTGGWETQYF
j_call: TRBJ1-1; v_call: TRBV9; cdr3_aa: CASSVPVGQHTEAFF
j_call: TRBJ1-1; v_call: TRBV6-2/TRBV6-3; cdr3_aa: CASRTGPLNTEAFF
j_call: TRBJ2-3; v_call: TRBV29-1; cdr3_aa: CSALTPPPTDTQYF
j_call: -; v_call: TRBV6-1; cdr3_aa: CASTTGTGYNEQYF
j_call: TRBJ1-4; v_call: TRBV15; cdr3_aa: CATSAVANEKLFF
j_call: -; v_call: TRBV6-6; cdr3_aa: CASRKLDSQTNEQYF
j_call: TRBJ1-5; v_call: TRBV10-3; cdr3_aa: CAIRGEGQPQHF
j_call: TRBJ2-7; v_call: TRBV20-1; cdr3_aa: CSASGRTTYEQYF
j_call: TRBJ2-6; v_call: TRBV27; cdr3_aa: CASSNWDLSGANVLTF
j_call: TRBJ1-4; v_call: TRBV18; cdr3_aa: CASSLSAATNEKLFF
j_call: TRBJ2-1; v_call: TRBV6-2/TRBV6-3; cdr3_aa: CASSPRARAGAQFF
j_call: TRBJ1-5; v_call: TRBV28; cdr3_aa: CASSAHRGLQPQHF
j_call: TRBJ1-6; v_call: TRBV6-1; cdr3_aa: CASSEGWRVNSPLHF
j_call: TRBJ2-5; v_call: TRBV6-1; cdr3_aa: CASAQLAGQETQYF
j_call: TRBJ2-1; v_call: TRBV6-2/TRBV6-3; cdr3_aa: CASSLRLAGGAEFF
j_call: TRBJ1-2; v_call: TRBV28; cdr3_aa: CASSPPGEGASYGYTF
j_call: TRBJ1-2; v_call: TRBV7-2; cdr3_aa: CASKPGRDFSFGYTF
j_call: TRBJ2-3; v_call: TRBV5-4; cdr3_aa: CASSVLQGTDTQYF
j_call: TRBJ2-5; v_call: TRBV4-3; cdr3_aa: CASSQEFIGDEQYF
j_call: TRBJ2-6; v_call: TRBV5-1; cdr3_aa: CASGEGPISSGANVLTF
j_call: TRBJ2-7; v_call: TRBV9; cdr3_aa: CASSVSQGANEQYF